This TCR beta chain was obtained from a study of T-cell reconstitution after alpha-beta-depleted transplantation in children. The authors prepared the TCRbeta library with unique molecular identifiers. TCRdb recomputed calls from the PCR reads with MiXCR, one row per CDR3 protein. The sample consists of about 510,000 distinct CDR3 sequences, about an eighth of them appearing once. A note on this clonotype: The target antigen is unknown.

Study findings and constraints: Once a year had passed after transplant, T-cell counts and diversity came mostly from newly produced T cells. Surviving recipient cells, namely T cells and thymic progenitors, were the source of high day-60 TCRbeta diversity in some patients.

This sequence was found in a female patient aged 2-9 years who had a stem cell transplant for aplastic anemia, so the T cells may come from the graft donor. The sample here was PBMCs, mostly from graft donor cells, taken 180 days after TCRalphabeta/CD19-depleted stem cell transplant.

The CDR3 nucleotides are TGTGCCAGCAGCTACAGCGGGAGGGACTACGAGCAGTACTTC. Translated, it gives CASSYSGRDYEQYF. The chain employs TRBV6-2 or TRBV6-3 and TRBJ2-7; 10 bases are a match to TRBD2. CDR1 is MNHEY and CDR2 is SVGEGT in the germline V gene. V lost 6 bases to trimming and J lost 3 bases; unmatched junction nucleotides: 5. CDR3 length: 14 amino acids.